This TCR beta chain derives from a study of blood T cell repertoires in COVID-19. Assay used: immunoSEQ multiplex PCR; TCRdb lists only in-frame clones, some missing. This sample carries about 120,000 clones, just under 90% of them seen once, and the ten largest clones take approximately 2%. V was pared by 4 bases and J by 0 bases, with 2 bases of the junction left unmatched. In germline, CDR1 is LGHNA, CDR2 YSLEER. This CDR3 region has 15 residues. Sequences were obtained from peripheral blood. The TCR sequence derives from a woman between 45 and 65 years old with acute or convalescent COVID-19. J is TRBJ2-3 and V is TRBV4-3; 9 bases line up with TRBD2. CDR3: CASSPGTSSTDTQYF. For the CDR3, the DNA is TGCGCCAGCAGCCCGGGGACTAGCAGCACAGATACGCAGTATTTT.